This T cell receptor (beta chain) was captured in a study of cytomegalovirus exposure and HLA in healthy donors (dated by TCRdb to the late 2010s). Background on the whole study: A later analysis indicated that the 110 or so validation repertoires were generated on the platform also employed for the 600 to 750 repertoires of the first cohort. The study combined high-throughput TCR immunosequencing, statistical association of individual TCRs with disease status, and machine learning to predict cytomegalovirus infection status. The study was designed to test whether signatures of past pathogen exposure could be identified by cataloging public T cell receptors. In addition to the first cohort of about 650 subjects, a separate validation cohort of 120 different subjects was used. Broad study findings and their caveats: Subsequent analysis determined that TCRs grouped into clusters in the first cohort also showed a tendency toward co-occurrence across the roughly 120 validation repertoires, and about 94% of cluster scores exceeded 0. In the study, 164 TCR beta chains were listed as associated with cytomegalovirus. A few of the identified cytomegalovirus-associated TCR beta chains were confirmed in vitro to be specific for cytomegalovirus antigens. Most TCR sequences were seen in very few donors, while some public TCRs were found in many individuals. The classifier was reported to diagnose cytomegalovirus status with high specificity and sensitivity in both the original and validation cohorts. The authors suggested that the approach could potentially be extended to other disease states and immunological phenotypes. The validation cohort had no HLA typing available for a later analysis, so co-occurrence within that cohort was assessed over all 120 or so repertoires.

A single count supports this clone. There is no known antigen for this receptor. No base qualities exist here, and no much larger clone lies one base off it. CDR1 is given as LGHNA and CDR2 as YNFKEQ, both from the germline V gene. Measured from the cysteine to the phenylalanine, the CDR3 is 18 residues long. CDR3 DNA only is kept here, 54 bases in frame from base 1. V is shortened by 1 base, J by 4 bases, and the region joining them spans 19 bases. The donors belonged to the validation cohort of over a hundred subjects, which was separate from the roughly 670-subject first cohort. Library preparation was by the immunoSEQ multiplex PCR assay. As for how the authors treated the data: To diagnose cytomegalovirus status from the catalog of TCR beta chain sequences, a statistical classification framework was built. TCRdb provides this immuneACCESS table in a form limited to in-frame rearrangements. Some clones are lacking; in checked studies, under half of them reflect an unresolved V gene, and why the rest are absent is not known. V, J and clone size are those of that table, while D and trimming were read from the DNA. The sample records about 120,000 clones, about 91% of which are singletons. 1.5% to 2% of the sample is in the top ten clones.

The chain couples TRBV4-2 to TRBJ2-2, and the D gene may be TRBD1, 5 bases matching. What was sequenced was PBMCs. This TCR was sampled from a man aged 18 to 29 in good health and CMV-seronegative. The DNA sequence reads TGTGCCAGCAGCCAAGGAAAGCGTAGGGGCCGTGGCACCGGGGAGCTGTTTTTT. Its protein is CASSQGKRRGRGTGELFF.